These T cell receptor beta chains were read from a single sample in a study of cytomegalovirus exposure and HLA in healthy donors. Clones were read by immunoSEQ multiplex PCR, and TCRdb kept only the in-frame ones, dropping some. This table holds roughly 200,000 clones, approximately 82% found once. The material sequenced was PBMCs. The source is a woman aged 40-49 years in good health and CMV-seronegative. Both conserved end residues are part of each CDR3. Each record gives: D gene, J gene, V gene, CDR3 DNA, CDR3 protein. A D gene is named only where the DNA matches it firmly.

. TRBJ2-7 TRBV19 TGTGCCAGTAAGGGAGGGGGGGTGGGCTCCTACGAGCAGTACTTC CASKGGGVGSYEQYF
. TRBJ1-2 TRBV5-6 TGTGCCAGCAGCCTAGGACAGCCCAACTATGGCTACACCTTC CASSLGQPNYGYTF
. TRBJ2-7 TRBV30 TGTGCCTGGAGTGTGGAGCTCGTGTTTGGGGAGCAGTACTTC CAWSVELVFGEQYF
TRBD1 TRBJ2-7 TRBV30 TGTGCCTGGAGTGAACAGGGGGCTTCGGGTGAGCAGTACTTC CAWSEQGASGEQYF
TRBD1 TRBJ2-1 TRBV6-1 TGTGCCAGCAGTGACAGGGGGAATGAGCAGTTCTTC CASSDRGNEQFF
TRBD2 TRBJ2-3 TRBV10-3 TGTGCCATCAGCCTACTAGCGGGGGCTAGCACAGATACGCAGTATTTT CAISLLAGASTDTQYF
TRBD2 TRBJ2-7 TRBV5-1 TGCGCCAGCAGCTTGACAGTGGGGGGGGCCTACGAGCAGTACTTC CASSLTVGGAYEQYF
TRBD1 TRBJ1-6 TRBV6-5 TGTGCCAGCAGGACTGGACAGGGGAGTTCACCCCTCCACTTT CASRTGQGSSPLHF
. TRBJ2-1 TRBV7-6 TGTGCCAGCAGCTTGACTCGACTTGGCTCTACTGAGCAGTTCTTC CASSLTRLGSTEQFF
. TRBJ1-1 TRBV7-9 TGTGCCAGCAGCTCCGCCGCAGGTCCTAACACTGAAGCTTTCTTT CASSSAAGPNTEAFF
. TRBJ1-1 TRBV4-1 TGCGCCAGCAGCCAAGATGGTTCAGGGGTTATGAACACTGAAGCTTTCTTT CASSQDGSGVMNTEAFF
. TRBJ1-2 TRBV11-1 TGTGCCAGCAGCTTAGATGGCAGCTATGGCTACACCTTC CASSLDGSYGYTF
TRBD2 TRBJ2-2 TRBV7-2 TGTGCCAGCAGCTTAGCGGGACTAGCGGGGGGGTTGAACACCGGGGAGCTGTTTTTT CASSLAGLAGGLNTGELFF
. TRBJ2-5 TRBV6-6 TGTGCCAGCAGGGAACAGGGCCGGGAGACCCAGTACTTC CASREQGRETQYF
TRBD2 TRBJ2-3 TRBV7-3 TGTGCCAGCAGCTTATCTAGCGGGGGCACAGATACGCAGTATTTT CASSLSSGGTDTQYF
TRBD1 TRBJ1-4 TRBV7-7 TGTGCTAGCAGCCCCGGGACAGGTGCCGAAAAACTGTTTTTT CASSPGTGAEKLFF